The sequence of this T cell receptor (beta chain) was determined in a study of technical replicates of blood from a few donors. With V trimmed by 0 bases and J by 0 bases, 5 bases remained unmatched. The CDR3 is 16 residues long. Germline V CDR1 and CDR2: SGDLS, YYNGEE. Repertoires were generated with immunoSEQ multiplex PCR, while TCRdb's copy carries only in-frame clones and drops some. The sample lists 60,000 to 85,000 clones; 94% were seen once. This receptor was taken from a human donor in good health. The sample consisted of T cells isolated from PBMCs. The J gene is TRBJ2-7, the V gene TRBV9; 8 bases align to TRBD2. The CDR3 nucleotides read TGTGCCAGCAGCGTAGGTGGAGCGGGAGCCTCCTACGAGCAGTACTTC. Its protein is CASSVGGAGASYEQYF.